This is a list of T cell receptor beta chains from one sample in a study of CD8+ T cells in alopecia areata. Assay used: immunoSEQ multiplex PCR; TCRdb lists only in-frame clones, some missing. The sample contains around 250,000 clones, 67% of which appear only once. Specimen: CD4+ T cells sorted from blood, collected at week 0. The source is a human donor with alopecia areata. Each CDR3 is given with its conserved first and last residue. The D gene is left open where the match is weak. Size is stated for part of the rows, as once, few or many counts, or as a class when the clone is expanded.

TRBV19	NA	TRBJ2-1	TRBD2	TGTGCCAGTGGGGGACTAGCGGGGAACAATGAGCAGTTCTTC	CASGGLAGNNEQFF
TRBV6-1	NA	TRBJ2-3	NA	TGTGCCAGCAGCTTGGACTTCTCAGATACGCAGTATTTT	CASSLDFSDTQYF
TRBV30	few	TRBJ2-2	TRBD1	TGTGCCTGGAGTGTACAGGGGACCGGGGAGCTGTTTTTT	CAWSVQGTGELFF
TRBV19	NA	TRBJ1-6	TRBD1	TGTGCCAGTACGAGGGGGCGGACAAATTCACCCCTCCACTTT	CASTRGRTNSPLHF
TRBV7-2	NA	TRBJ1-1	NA	TGTGCCAGCAGCTTAATGTGGGCCGAAAGTGAAGCTTTCTTT	CASSLMWAESEAFF
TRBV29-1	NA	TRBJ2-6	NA	TGCAGCGTTAGGGCAGGGGCGGACGTCCTGACTTTC	CSVRAGADVLTF
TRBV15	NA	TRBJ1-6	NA	TGTGCCACCAGCAGAGCCAATTCACCCCTCCACTTT	CATSRANSPLHF
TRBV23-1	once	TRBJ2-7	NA	TGCGCCAGCGAGGCAGGCCCTTACGAGCAGTACTTC	CASEAGPYEQYF
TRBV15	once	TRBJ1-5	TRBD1	TGTGCCACCAGCAGCTTACAGGGGGTTCAGCCCCAGCATTTT	CATSSLQGVQPQHF
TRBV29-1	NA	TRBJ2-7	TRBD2	TGCAGCGTGGAGAGACCGGGACTACCCTACGAGCAGTACTTC	CSVERPGLPYEQYF
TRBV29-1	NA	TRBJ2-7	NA	TGCAGCGTTGAAGGTCCGGGAAGTGAAGAGCAGTACTTC	CSVEGPGSEEQYF
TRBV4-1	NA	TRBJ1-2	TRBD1	TGCGCCAGCAGCCAACCCGACAGGGGGCGATGGGGCTACACCTTC	CASSQPDRGRWGYTF
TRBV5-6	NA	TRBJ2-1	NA	TGTGCCAGCAGCTTTGGGGGCTCCTACAATGAGCAGTTCTTC	CASSFGGSYNEQFF
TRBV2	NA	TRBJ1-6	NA	TGTGCCAGCAGGGGCGACGCCAAAAATTCACCCCTCCACTTT	CASRGDAKNSPLHF
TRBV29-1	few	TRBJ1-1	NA	TGCAGCGTTGTGGTGAACACTGAAGCTTTCTTT	CSVVVNTEAFF
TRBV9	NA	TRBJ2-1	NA	TGTGCCAGCAGCGTAGGAGACTACTACAATGAGCAGTTCTTC	CASSVGDYYNEQFF
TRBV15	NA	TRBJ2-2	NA	TGTGCCACCAGCAGAGATATCGACTCTTTCCCCGGGGGTACCGGGGAGCTGTTTTTT	CATSRDIDSFPGGTGELFF
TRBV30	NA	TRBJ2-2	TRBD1	TGTGCCTGGAGCGATGGACAGGGGATCGCGAACACCGGGGAGCTGTTTTTT	CAWSDGQGIANTGELFF
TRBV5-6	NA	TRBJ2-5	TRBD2	TGTGCCAGCACCCTTCGCGGGGGGCCCTCGGAGACCCAGTACTTC	CASTLRGGPSETQYF
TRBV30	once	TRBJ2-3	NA	TGTGCCTGGATAGGGCGCACAGATACGCAGTATTTT	CAWIGRTDTQYF
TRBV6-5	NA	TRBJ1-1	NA	TGTGCCAGCAGTTACTCGCAGGGGAGGCAAGCTTTCTTT	CASSYSQGRQAFF
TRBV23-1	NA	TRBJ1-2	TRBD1	TGCGCCAGCAGAACCCAAAGGGACGACAGGGGTAATGGCTACACCTTC	CASRTQRDDRGNGYTF
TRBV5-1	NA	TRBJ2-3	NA	TGCGCCAGCAGCTTGGACAGCGTGAGCACAGATACGCAGTATTTT	CASSLDSVSTDTQYF